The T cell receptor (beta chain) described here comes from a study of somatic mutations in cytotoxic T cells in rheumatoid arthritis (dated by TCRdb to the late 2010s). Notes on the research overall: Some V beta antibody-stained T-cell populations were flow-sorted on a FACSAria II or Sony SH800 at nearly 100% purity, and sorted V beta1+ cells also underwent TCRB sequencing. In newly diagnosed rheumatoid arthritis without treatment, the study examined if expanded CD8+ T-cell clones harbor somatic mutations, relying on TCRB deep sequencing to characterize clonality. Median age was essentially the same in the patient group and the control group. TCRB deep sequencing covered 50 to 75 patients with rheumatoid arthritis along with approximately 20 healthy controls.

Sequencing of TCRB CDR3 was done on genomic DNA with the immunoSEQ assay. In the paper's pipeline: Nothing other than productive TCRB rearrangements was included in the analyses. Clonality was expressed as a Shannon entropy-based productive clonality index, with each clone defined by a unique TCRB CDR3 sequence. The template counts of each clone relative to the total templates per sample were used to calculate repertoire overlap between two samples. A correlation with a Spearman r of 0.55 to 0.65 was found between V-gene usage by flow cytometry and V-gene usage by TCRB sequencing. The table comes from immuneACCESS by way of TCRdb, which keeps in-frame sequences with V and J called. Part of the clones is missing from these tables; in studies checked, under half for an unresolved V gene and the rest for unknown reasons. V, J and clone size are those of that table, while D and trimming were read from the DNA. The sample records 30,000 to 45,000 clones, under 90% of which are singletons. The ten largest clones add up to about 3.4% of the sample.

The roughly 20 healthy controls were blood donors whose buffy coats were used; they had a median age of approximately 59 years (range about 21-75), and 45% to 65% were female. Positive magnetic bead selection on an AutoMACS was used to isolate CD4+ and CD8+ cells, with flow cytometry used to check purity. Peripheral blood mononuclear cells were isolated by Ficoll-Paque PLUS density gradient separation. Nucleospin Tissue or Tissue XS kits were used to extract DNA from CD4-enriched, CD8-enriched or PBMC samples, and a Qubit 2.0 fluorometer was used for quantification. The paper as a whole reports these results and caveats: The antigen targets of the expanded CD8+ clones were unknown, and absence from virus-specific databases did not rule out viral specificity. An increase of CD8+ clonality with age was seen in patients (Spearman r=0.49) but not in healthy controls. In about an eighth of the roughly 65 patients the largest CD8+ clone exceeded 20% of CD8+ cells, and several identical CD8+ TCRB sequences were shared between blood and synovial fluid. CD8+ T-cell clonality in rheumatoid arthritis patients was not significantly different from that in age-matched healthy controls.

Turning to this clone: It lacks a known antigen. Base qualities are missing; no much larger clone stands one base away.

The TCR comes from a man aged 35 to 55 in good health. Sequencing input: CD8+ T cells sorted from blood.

The CDR3 in this case is CASTRTGVVNEQFF. The bases read TGTGCCAGCACCAGGACAGGGGTGGTGAATGAGCAGTTCTTC. The rearrangement joined TRBV28 to TRBJ2-1; the junction holds 9 bases that match TRBD1. The CDR3 runs 14 residues from the cysteine to the phenylalanine. Only CDR3 DNA is held: 42 bases, read in frame from base 1. CDR1 MDHEN and CDR2 SYDVKM are derived from the germline V gene. Trimming leaves V shorter by 7 bases and J shorter by 7 bases, with the junction holding 8 bases beyond the gene matches. When the CDR3 is completed using the reference TRBV28 and TRBJ2-1 genes on either side, the full variable domain is DVKVTQSSRYLVKRTGEKVFLECVQDMDHENMFWYRQDPGLGLRLIYFSYDVKMKEKGDIPEGYSVSREKKERFSLILESASTNQTSMYLCASTRTGVVNEQFFGPGTRLTVL.